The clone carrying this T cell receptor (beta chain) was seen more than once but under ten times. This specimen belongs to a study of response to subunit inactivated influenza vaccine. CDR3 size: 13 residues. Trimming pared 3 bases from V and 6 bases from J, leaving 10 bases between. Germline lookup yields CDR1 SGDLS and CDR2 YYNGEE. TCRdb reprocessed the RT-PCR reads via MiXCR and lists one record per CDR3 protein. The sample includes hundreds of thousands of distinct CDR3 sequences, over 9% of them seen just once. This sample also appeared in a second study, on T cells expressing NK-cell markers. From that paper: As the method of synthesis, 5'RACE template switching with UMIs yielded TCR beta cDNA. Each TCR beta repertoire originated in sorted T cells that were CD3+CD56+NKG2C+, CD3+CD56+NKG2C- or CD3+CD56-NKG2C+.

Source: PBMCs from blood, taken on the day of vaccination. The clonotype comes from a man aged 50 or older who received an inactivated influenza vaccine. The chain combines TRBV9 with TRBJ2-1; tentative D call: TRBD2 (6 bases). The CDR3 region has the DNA TGTGCCAGCAGCGCGGGACTTGCCAATGAGCAGTTCTTC. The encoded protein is CASSAGLANEQFF.